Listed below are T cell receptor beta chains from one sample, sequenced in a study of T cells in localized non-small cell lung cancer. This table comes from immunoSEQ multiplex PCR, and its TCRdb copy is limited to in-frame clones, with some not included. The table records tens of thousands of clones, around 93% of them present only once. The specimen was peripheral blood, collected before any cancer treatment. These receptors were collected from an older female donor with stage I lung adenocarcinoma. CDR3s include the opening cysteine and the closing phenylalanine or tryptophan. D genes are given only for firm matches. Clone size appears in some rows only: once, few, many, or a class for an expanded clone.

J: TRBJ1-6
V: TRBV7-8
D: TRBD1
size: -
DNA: TGTGCCAGCACCTTGGGGGACAGGGGCTCACCCCTCCACTTT
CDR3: CASTLGDRGSPLHF

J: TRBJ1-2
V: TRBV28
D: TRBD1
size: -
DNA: TGTGCCAGCAGTTCGGGACAGATGAACTATGGCTACACCTTC
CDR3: CASSSGQMNYGYTF

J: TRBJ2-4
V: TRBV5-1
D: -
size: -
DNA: TGCGCCAGCAGCTCCGGAGACATTCAGTACTTC
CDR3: CASSSGDIQYF

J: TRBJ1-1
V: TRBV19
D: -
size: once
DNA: TGTGCCAGTACCCTAGGGATCGGGAACACTGAAGCTTTCTTT
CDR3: CASTLGIGNTEAFF

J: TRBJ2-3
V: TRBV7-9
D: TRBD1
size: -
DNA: TGTGCCAGCTCCGGGACAGTAGAAGCAGATACGCAGTATTTT
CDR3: CASSGTVEADTQYF

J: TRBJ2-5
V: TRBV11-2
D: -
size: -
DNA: TGTGCCAGCAGCTTGATCCCCGAGACCCAGTACTTC
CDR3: CASSLIPETQYF

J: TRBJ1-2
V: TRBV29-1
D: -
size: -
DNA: TGCAGCGTTGAAGAAGGGGGAAGCTACTATGGCTACACCTTC
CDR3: CSVEEGGSYYGYTF

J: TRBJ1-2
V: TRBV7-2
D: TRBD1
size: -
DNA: TGTGCCAGCAGCTTAGACAGGGGTGACTATGGCTACACCTTC
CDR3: CASSLDRGDYGYTF

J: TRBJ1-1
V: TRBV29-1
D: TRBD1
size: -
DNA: TGCAGCGTTGAAGTTCGGACAGGGCGGACCACTGAAGCTTTCTTT
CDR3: CSVEVRTGRTTEAFF

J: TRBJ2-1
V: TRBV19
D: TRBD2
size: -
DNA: TGTGCCAGCGGGGGGGTGTGGAATGAGCAGTTCTTC
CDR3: CASGGVWNEQFF